This T cell receptor beta chain was documented in a study of blood T cell repertoires in COVID-19. On the study more broadly: From the United States, Italy and Spain came samples of acute and convalescent COVID-19.

Data came from immunoSEQ multiplex PCR; TCRdb stores just in-frame clones and leaves some out. The sample has fewer than 250,000 clones; 75% to 90% are singletons. Living in 25 or so US areas, the participants were between roughly 18 and 90 years of age. A case of COVID-19 had been met by exposed participants within 2 weeks before study entry. The CDR3 spans 13 residues. V lost 4 bases and J lost 9, with 13 bases in between. Germline V gene data show CDR1 as LGHDT and CDR2 as YNNKEL (reference sequence). The sample was PBMCs or T cells enriched from blood (not recorded which). The sequence was obtained from a man aged 45-65 years who had been exposed to COVID-19. The chain uses TRBV3-1 (or the pseudogene TRBV3-2) and TRBJ1-5, with D maybe TRBD1 (6 bases). The chain's CDR3 is CASSRGTLLPQHF. The CDR3 bases are TGTGCCAGCAGCCGAGGGACACTTTTGCCCCAGCATTTT.